The rows below give T cell receptor beta chains drawn from one sample of a study of blood T cell repertoires in COVID-19. Produced via immunoSEQ multiplex PCR; TCRdb's table is partial and in-frame only. The sample records about 270,000 clones, approximately 91% being singletons. The specimen was PBMCs or T cells enriched from blood (not recorded which). These receptors came from a woman aged 40 to 50 with acute COVID-19. Both conserved end residues are part of each CDR3. A D gene is named only where the DNA matches it firmly. Not every row has a clone size; where given, it reads once, few, many or a size class.

TRBJ2-3 . . TRBV12-5 CASGLEGLRTDTQYF TGTGCTAGTGGTTTGGAGGGACTTCGCACAGATACGCAGTATTTT
TRBJ2-7 . . TRBV6-1 CASSEARRRTYEQYF TGTGCCAGCAGTGAAGCGCGGCGGAGAACCTACGAGCAGTACTTC
TRBJ2-7 . TRBD1 TRBV2 CASSEVGTGREQYF TGTGCCAGCAGTGAAGTGGGGACAGGGCGGGAGCAGTACTTC
TRBJ1-1 . TRBD1 TRBV6-5 CASRPQGALDTEAFF TGTGCCAGCAGGCCTCAGGGGGCCCTGGACACTGAAGCTTTCTTT
TRBJ1-2 . . TRBV7-2 CASSLLMWLSKDGYTF TGTGCCAGCAGCCTCCTCATGTGGCTCTCCAAAGATGGCTACACCTTC
TRBJ2-3 . . TRBV6-5 CASRRTFTDTQYF TGTGCCAGCAGGAGAACCTTCACAGATACGCAGTATTTT
TRBJ1-1 few . TRBV29-1 CSVPSDSNTEAFF TGCAGCGTTCCGTCGGACAGCAACACTGAAGCTTTCTTT
TRBJ1-1 . . TRBV13 CASSHWDPRGTEAFF TGTGCCAGCAGCCATTGGGATCCTAGGGGCACTGAAGCTTTCTTT
TRBJ1-4 . . TRBV6-1 CASSEVSRGEKLFF TGTGCCAGCAGTGAAGTCTCCAGGGGAGAAAAACTGTTTTTT
TRBJ1-2 . TRBD1 TRBV5-1 CASSSGQGYGYTF TGCGCCAGCAGCTCGGGACAGGGCTACGGCTACACCTTC
TRBJ2-1 . . TRBV10-3 CAISESGAGAGSEQFF TGTGCCATCAGTGAGTCTGGGGCAGGGGCAGGTAGTGAGCAGTTCTTC
TRBJ1-6 . . TRBV19 CASKLWGDKNSPLHF TGTGCCAGTAAATTATGGGGAGACAAAAATTCACCCCTCCACTTT
TRBJ1-1 once . TRBV29-1 CSVPGSSNTEAFF TGCAGCGTCCCGGGGTCGTCGAACACTGAAGCTTTCTTT
TRBJ2-1 . . TRBV4-3 CASSLTATGDNEQFF TGCGCCAGCAGCCTAACGGCTACGGGGGACAATGAGCAGTTCTTC
TRBJ2-7 . . TRBV7-9 CASSLWISSNSAYEQYF TGTGCCAGCAGCTTATGGATTAGCTCAAACTCGGCCTACGAGCAGTACTTC
TRBJ2-5 . TRBD2 TRBV19 CASSTRGAGKQETQYF TGTGCCAGTAGTACTCGGGGAGCGGGGAAGCAAGAGACCCAGTACTTC
TRBJ1-1 . . TRBV6-5 CASSYSRQERVTEAFF TGTGCCAGCAGTTACTCTCGACAGGAACGAGTCACTGAAGCTTTCTTT
TRBJ2-5 . TRBD1 TRBV28 CASSNHLGQGLFQETQYF TGTGCCAGCAGCAATCACCTGGGACAGGGGCTCTTTCAAGAGACCCAGTACTTC
TRBJ2-7 . TRBD2 TRBV5-1 CASRLAGGGEQYF TGCGCCAGCAGACTAGCGGGAGGAGGTGAGCAGTACTTC
TRBJ2-3 . TRBD2 TRBV7-2 CASSSSGRSTDTQYF TGTGCCAGCAGTTCTAGCGGGAGGTCCACAGATACGCAGTATTTT
TRBJ2-1 . TRBD1 TRBV18 CASSPDPGTGSYNEQFF TGTGCCAGCTCACCAGATCCCGGGACAGGTAGTTACAATGAGCAGTTCTTC
TRBJ1-1 . TRBD1 TRBV5-1 CASSPQDRANREAFF TGCGCCAGCAGCCCACAGGACAGGGCCAACCGTGAAGCTTTCTTT
TRBJ1-5 . TRBD1 TRBV19 CASRLRGTGDQPQHF TGTGCCAGTAGGCTACGGGGGACAGGGGACCAGCCCCAGCATTTT
TRBJ1-2 . . TRBV7-8 CASSQLGRFLYGYTF TGTGCCAGCAGCCAACTAGGACGGTTTCTCTATGGCTACACCTTC
TRBJ1-4 . TRBD1 TRBV5-1 CASSLDRGKEKLFF TGCGCCAGCAGCCTCGACAGGGGGAAAGAAAAACTGTTTTTT
TRBJ2-3 once . TRBV9 CASSIRGDTQYF TGTGCCAGCAGCATTAGGGGAGATACGCAGTATTTT